This passage covers 27 T cell receptor beta chains from one sample sequenced in a study of OX40 agonist ivuxolimab in advanced cancers. To prepare the library, the immunoSEQ multiplex PCR assay was applied. The source is immuneACCESS, and TCRdb retained only in-frame sequences with V and J called. Part of the clones is not carried over; for the studies checked, unresolved V genes explain less than half of this, and the remainder is unexplained. The sample records tens of thousands of clones, roughly nine tenths of which are singletons. The ten largest account for 13% to 15% of the sample. Sequences were derived from CD4+ or CD8+ T cells sorted from blood, sampled in a trial of the OX40 agonist ivuxolimab. The receptors shown here come from an adult with an advanced solid tumor such as melanoma, head and neck, liver or kidney cancer.

The chain combines TRBV19 with TRBJ2-2, with a tentative D call TRBD1 (6 bases). The CDR3 totals 15 residues. Germline loops: CDR1 LNHDA, CDR2 SQIVND (reference sequence). The V and J ends lost 5 bases and 3 bases respectively, with 13 bases between them. For the CDR3, the DNA is TGTGCCAGTAGTGTTACAGGGCTGTACACCGGGGAGCTGTTTTTT. Translating gives CASSVTGLYTGELFF. The full variable domain, rest sourced from reference TRBV19 and TRBJ2-2, is DGGITQSPKYLFRKEGQNVTLSCEQNLNHDAMYWYRQDPGQGLRLIYYSQIVNDFQKGDIAEGYSVSREKKESFPLTVTSAQKNPTAFYLCASSVTGLYTGELFFGEGSRLTVL.

The chain combines TRBV4-3 with TRBJ2-1; D might be TRBD2 (6 bases). The CDR3 covers 15 residues. Trimming removed 1 base from V and 2 bases from J, with 9 bases in between. CDR1 LGHNA and CDR2 YSLEER come from the germline V gene. Here the CDR3 DNA reads TGCGCCAGCAGCCAAGTATTAGCGGCCTACAATGAGCAGTTCTTC. As protein: CASSQVLAAYNEQFF.

The count of this clone is one. The chain combines TRBV19 with TRBJ2-1; D is unclear. The V end lost 4 bases, the J end lost 6 bases, and 10 bases lay between the germline ends. This CDR3 is 13 amino acids long. In germline, CDR1 is LNHDA, CDR2 SQIVND (reference sequence). CDR3 DNA sequence: TGTGCCAGTAGTAGCAGGATCGGCAATGAGCAGTTCTTC. Protein: CASSSRIGNEQFF.

This chain links TRBV19 with TRBJ2-5; D gene uncertain. The germline V gene encodes CDR1 LNHDA and CDR2 SQIVND (reference sequence). Trimming took 1 base from V and 5 from J, leaving 8 bases between them. There are 13 residues in the CDR3. CDR3 loop: CASSIAATETQYF. The DNA for the CDR3 is TGTGCCAGTAGTATAGCGGCTACGGAGACCCAGTACTTC.

J is TRBJ1-4 and V is TRBV4-3; tentatively, D is TRBD1 (6 bases). Germline CDR1 reads LGHNA; CDR2 reads YSLEER. The CDR3 contains 17 residues. V gave up 2 bases and J gave up 6 bases, with 19 bases separating them. DNA for the CDR3: TGCGCCAGCAGCCAACTACAGGGAGGTTTACCTGATGAAAAACTGTTTTTT. It codes for CASSQLQGGLPDEKLFF.

The rearrangement joins TRBV5-6 to TRBJ2-3; D may be TRBD1 (5 bases). This CDR3 has 15 residues. V was cut by 5 bases and J by 1 base, with 14 bases left in between. Germline CDR1 is SGHDT and CDR2 is YYEEEE. CDR3 residues: CASRFQGFRTDTQYF. The CDR3 nucleotides read TGTGCCAGCAGATTCCAGGGTTTTCGCACAGATACGCAGTATTTT.

This chain links TRBV9 with TRBJ2-3; 7 bases match TRBD2. This CDR3 comprises 16 residues. The germline gives CDR1 SGDLS, CDR2 YYNGEE. The J segment lost 3 bases and the V segment lost 0 bases, leaving 7 bases of the junction unmatched. CDR3 residues: CASSVGGRESTDTQYF. The CDR3 region has the DNA TGTGCCAGCAGCGTAGGCGGGCGGGAGTCAACAGATACGCAGTATTTT.

This chain links TRBV7-2 with TRBJ2-7; TRBD2 aligns across 10 bases. Germline lookup yields CDR1 SGHTA and CDR2 FQGNSA. This CDR3 has 16 residues. Trimming cost V 1 base and J 2 bases; bases outside gene matches: 5. CDR3 in amino acids: CASSLGGTSVPYEQYF. The CDR3 nucleotides are TGTGCCAGCAGCTTAGGGGGGACTAGCGTACCCTACGAGCAGTACTTC.

The chain carries TRBV27 and TRBJ1-4; a weak D match, TRBD1 (6 bases). Looked up from germline, CDR1 is MNHEY and CDR2 is SMNVEV (reference sequence). V lost 6 bases and J lost 7, with 12 bases in between. The CDR3 consists of 13 residues. The CDR3 sequence: CASSRGAGEKLFF. CDR3 bases: TGTGCCAGCAGCAGGGGCGCGGGTGAAAAACTGTTTTTT.

The chain is built from TRBV5-5 and TRBJ2-5; D is perhaps TRBD2 (6 bases). The CDR3 is 15 amino acids. Germline CDR1 SGHKS, CDR2 YYEKEE (reference sequence). Trimming removed 4 bases at V and 1 base at J, with 14 bases between. CDR3 in DNA: TGTGCCAGCAGCGGATCGGCGGGATCCCAAGAGACCCAGTACTTC. Translated: CASSGSAGSQETQYF.

V is TRBV27 and J is TRBJ2-1; 8 nucleotides align to TRBD2. The CDR3 is 14 amino acids. The J segment lost 9 bases and the V segment lost 3 bases, leaving 7 bases of the junction unmatched. Germline V gene data show CDR1 as MNHEY and CDR2 as SMNVEV (reference sequence). CDR3 region: CASSLRTSRGEQFF. The CDR3 DNA is TGTGCCAGCAGTTTGAGGACTAGCCGAGGTGAGCAGTTCTTC.

V is TRBV11-1 and J is TRBJ2-3; 11 bases line up with TRBD2. CDR3 size: 18 residues. Per the germline V gene, CDR1 is SGHAT and CDR2 is FQDESV (reference sequence). J lost 1 base, V lost 3 bases, and 9 bases had no gene match. The CDR3 is CASSFPLPGLAGTDTQYF. The DNA of the CDR3 is TGTGCCAGCAGCTTCCCCCTACCGGGACTAGCGGGCACAGATACGCAGTATTTT. Based on the CDR3 plus reference TRBV11-1 and TRBJ2-3, the full variable domain is EAEVAQSPRYKITEKSQAVAFWCDPISGHATLYWYRQILGQGPELLVQFQDESVVDDSQLPKDRFSAERLKGVDSTLKIQPAELGDSAMYLCASSFPLPGLAGTDTQYFGPGTRLTVL.

The chain has TRBV2 and TRBJ2-1; 13 bases are shared with TRBD2. Germline CDR1 and CDR2: SNHLY and FYNNEI. The CDR3 is made up of 13 amino acids. V lost 10 bases, J lost 8 bases, and 5 bases stayed unmatched. CDR3 protein: CATGLAGVDEQFF. The CDR3 DNA reads TGTGCCACTGGACTAGCGGGAGTTGATGAGCAGTTCTTC. The full variable domain, with the rest looked up from reference TRBV2 and TRBJ2-1, is EPEVTQTPSHQVTQMGQEVILRCVPISNHLYFYWYRQILGQKVEFLVSFYNNEISEKSEIFDDQFSVERPDGSNFTLKIRSTKLEDSAMYFCATGLAGVDEQFFGPGTRLTVL.

The table lists this clone with a few counts. V usage is TRBV28 and J usage is TRBJ2-7, with TRBD1 identical over 7 bases. Per germline, CDR1 MDHEN and CDR2 SYDVKM. Unmatched junction bases numbered 9, after V lost 5 bases and J lost 2 bases. There are 15 residues in the CDR3. The CDR3 bases are TGTGCCAGCAGTCTTCGTAGAGGGGGCGCCTACGAGCAGTACTTC. Translation: CASSLRRGGAYEQYF.

This chain joins TRBV27 and TRBJ1-6, with 10 bases identical to TRBD1. Germline trimming cut 7 bases from V and 7 bases from J; bases unmatched to any gene: 4. The CDR3 is 14 amino acids. Germline values: CDR1 MNHEY, CDR2 SMNVEV (reference sequence). CDR3 nucleotide sequence: TGTGCCAGCAAACCGGGACAGGGGAATTCACCCCTCCACTTT. As protein: CASKPGQGNSPLHF.

The chain joins TRBV7-8 to TRBJ2-1; D may be TRBD1 (6 bases). The CDR3 totals 14 residues. The germline CDR1 and CDR2 sequences are SGHVS and FQNEAQ. V dropped 0 bases and J dropped 8 bases, with 11 bases sitting between them. CDR3 in DNA: TGTGCCAGCAGCTTAGCGTCCAGGGGCGATGAGCAGTTCTTC. Translating gives CASSLASRGDEQFF.

V and J are TRBV5-8 and TRBJ1-2, with D possibly matching TRBD1 (5 bases). V was shortened by 4 bases and J by 6 bases, with 16 bases between the two germline ends. This CDR3 has 14 residues. Per germline, CDR1 SGHTS and CDR2 YDEGEE. This CDR3 reads CASSDSVAVDGYTF. DNA of the CDR3: TGTGCCAGCAGCGACAGTGTCGCAGTGGATGGCTACACCTTC.

This chain joins TRBV11-2 and TRBJ2-5; the D gene is possibly TRBD1 (5 bases). The CDR3 consists of 17 residues. Trimming pared 1 base from V and 4 bases from J, leaving 19 bases between. Looked up from germline, CDR1 is SGHAT and CDR2 is FQNNGV. The CDR3 region has the DNA TGTGCCAGCAGCTTAGTTCAAGGGGTTGAGGTTGGAGAGACCCAGTACTTC. Translated, it gives CASSLVQGVEVGETQYF.

V is TRBV15 and J is TRBJ2-1; D uncertain. The V gene's germline CDR1 is LNHNV and CDR2 YYDKDF (reference sequence). The CDR3 consists of 14 residues. The ends were cut back, 1 base at V and 7 bases at J, with 11 bases in the middle. The CDR3 loop reads CATSRVASRNEQFF. The CDR3, as DNA: TGTGCCACCAGCAGAGTTGCTTCCCGAAATGAGCAGTTCTTC.

The chain employs TRBV10-2 and TRBJ1-1; D possibly corresponds to TRBD1 (6 bases). The CDR3 runs 14 residues. Trimming cost V 1 base and J 0 bases, with 6 bases left between them. Germline V CDR1 and CDR2: WSHSY, SAAADI. The CDR3 here is CASSEWGLNTEAFF. The CDR3 nucleotides are TGCGCCAGCAGTGAGTGGGGGCTGAACACTGAAGCTTTCTTT.

The J gene is TRBJ2-1, the V gene TRBV13; 11 bases fit TRBD2. Germline V CDR1 and CDR2: PRHDT, FYEKMQ (reference sequence). The CDR3 runs to 17 residues. V lost 5 bases to trimming and J lost 2 bases; unmatched junction nucleotides: 8. DNA of the CDR3: TGTGCCAGCAGCCCGTTAGCGGGGGGGGTAGCCTACAATGAGCAGTTCTTC. Amino acid sequence: CASSPLAGGVAYNEQFF.

In this sample, this clone turned up once. This chain links TRBV28 with TRBJ2-7; 12 bases are a match to TRBD1. Germline values: CDR1 MDHEN, CDR2 SYDVKM. The CDR3 is 15 residues long. The trim removed 5 bases at V and 6 bases at J, leaving 8 bases unmatched. The chain's CDR3 is CASSPTGQGASEQYF. As DNA, the CDR3 is TGTGCCAGCAGTCCGACGGGACAGGGGGCGAGCGAGCAGTACTTC. The whole variable domain, remainder taken from reference TRBV28 and TRBJ2-7, is DVKVTQSSRYLVKRTGEKVFLECVQDMDHENMFWYRQDPGLGLRLIYFSYDVKMKEKGDIPEGYSVSREKKERFSLILESASTNQTSMYLCASSPTGQGASEQYFGPGTRLTVT.

The chain recombines TRBV6-1 with TRBJ2-7; D is undetermined. Per the germline V gene, CDR1 is MNHNS and CDR2 is SASEGT. This CDR3 has 11 residues. The germline V and J ends were trimmed by 3 bases and 4 bases, with 4 bases remaining between them. The CDR3 loop is CASSDFYEQYF. Written as DNA, the CDR3 is TGTGCCAGCAGTGATTTTTACGAGCAGTACTTC.

V gene TRBV5-5 combines with J gene TRBJ2-2; D may be TRBD1 (5 bases). The V end lost 3 bases, the J end lost 2 bases, and 17 bases lay between the germline ends. CDR3 length: 17 residues. Germline V gene data show CDR1 as SGHKS and CDR2 as YYEKEE (reference sequence). This chain's CDR3 is CASSSLWQGLNTGELFF. For the CDR3, the DNA is TGTGCCAGCAGCTCCCTTTGGCAGGGCCTAAACACCGGGGAGCTGTTTTTT.

This chain links TRBV7-9 with TRBJ2-1; 11 bases match TRBD2. Trimming took 4 bases from V and 0 from J; bases not matched to a gene: 5. There are 17 residues in the CDR3. The germline V gene encodes CDR1 SEHNR and CDR2 FQNEAQ (reference sequence). The CDR3: CASSSRLAGPSYNEQFF. The CDR3 DNA follows: TGTGCCAGCAGCTCGAGACTAGCGGGACCCTCCTACAATGAGCAGTTCTTC.

The chain combines TRBV2 with TRBJ2-7; tentatively, D is TRBD2 (6 bases). The CDR3 runs to 14 residues. The V end was cut by 3 bases, the J end by 2 bases, with 11 bases between. CDR1 SNHLY and CDR2 FYNNEI come from the germline V gene. The chain's CDR3 is CASSDGGSAYEQYF. CDR3 sequence (DNA): TGTGCCAGCAGTGACGGAGGGAGCGCCTACGAGCAGTACTTC.

The CDR3 DNA reads as TGTGCCAGCAGCTTGGCGCCCAACCTTTACAATGAGCAGTTCTTC. Its protein is CASSLAPNLYNEQFF. The chain is built from TRBV5-8 and TRBJ2-1, with D unresolved. Trimming took 0 bases from V and 4 from J, leaving 11 bases between them. The CDR3 runs to 15 residues. Germline V gives CDR1 SGHTS, CDR2 YDEGEE.